This passage covers 21 T cell receptor beta chains from one sample sequenced in a study of brain T cells in children with intractable seizures. The time point here: blood from clinic visit 5 months post-surgery; TSC patient then seizure free. Only in-frame clones appear in the TCRdb table, and some are missing; sequencing was by immunoSEQ multiplex PCR. In the table there are 340,000 or so clones, over 90% of which are singletons. The starting material was peripheral blood, obtained 4 to 5 months after surgery. Source of these receptors: a boy in the first two years of life with tuberous sclerosis and intractable seizures.

The chain combines TRBV4-1 with TRBJ1-2; maybe TRBD1 (5 bases). Per germline, CDR1 MGHRA and CDR2 YSYEKL. The CDR3 has 16 amino acids. V was clipped by 3 bases and J by 3 bases, with 17 bases between them. CDR3 sequence reads: CASSHPLDRLDYGYTF. Written as DNA, the CDR3 is TGCGCCAGCAGCCATCCCCTTGACAGATTAGACTATGGCTACACCTTC.

A note on this clone: The same CDR3 can be traced to other DNA sequences in this sample. V and J are TRBV9 and TRBJ2-3; D is unresolved. The V gene lost 0 bases and the J gene lost 3 bases, with 2 bases spanning the gap. The length of the CDR3 is 12 residues. CDR1 and CDR2 from the germline V gene are SGDLS and YYNGEE. DNA for the CDR3: TGTGCCAGCAGCGTAGAAACAGATACGCAGTATTTT. This encodes CASSVETDTQYF.

The chain has TRBV7-3 and TRBJ2-1; 9 bases fit TRBD2. From germline, CDR1 is SGHTA and CDR2 FQGTGA. With V trimmed by 5 bases and J by 5 bases, 7 bases remained unmatched. This CDR3 is built from 15 residues. The CDR3 region is CASSVSGSRHNEQFF. The CDR3 DNA reads TGTGCCAGCAGCGTTAGCGGGAGTAGGCACAATGAGCAGTTCTTC.

The chain links TRBV6-5 to TRBJ1-4; perhaps TRBD1 as D (5 bases). The CDR3 totals 14 residues. V was trimmed by 6 bases and J by 2 bases, leaving 10 bases between them. In germline, CDR1 is MNHEY, CDR2 SVGAGI. CDR3 bases: TGTGCCAGCAGGCGGGGGGGGACTAATGAAAAACTGTTTTTT. It yields the protein CASRRGGTNEKLFF.

The chain is built from TRBV11-3 and TRBJ2-5; 8 positions agree with TRBD2. The V gene end was trimmed by 8 bases and the J gene end by 1 base; junction bases not matched to a gene: 9. Germline-derived CDR1 and CDR2 are SGHNT and YENEEA. This CDR3 contains 15 residues. The CDR3 DNA is TGTGCCAGCTCACCGGGAGGGCTCGTCCAAGAGACCCAGTACTTC. Residues: CASSPGGLVQETQYF.

This chain joins TRBV3-1 (or the pseudogene TRBV3-2) and TRBJ2-2, with TRBD1 matching over 7 bases. The germline V gene has CDR1 LGHDT and CDR2 YNNKEL (reference sequence). V was pared by 4 bases and J by 6 bases, with 2 bases of the junction left unmatched. The CDR3 length is 13 residues. For the CDR3, the DNA is TGTGCCAGCAGCCCCGACAGGGCCGGGGAGCTGTTTTTT. Translation gives CASSPDRAGELFF.

This rearrangement joins TRBV10-2 to TRBJ2-2; 9 bases map to TRBD1. Germline V gene data show CDR1 as WSHSY and CDR2 as SAAADI. Unmatched junction bases numbered 8, after V lost 6 bases and J lost 6 bases. The CDR3 loop spans 15 amino acids. The CDR3 sequence is CASRWDREDAGELFF. In DNA, the CDR3 is TGCGCCAGCAGGTGGGACAGGGAGGATGCCGGGGAGCTGTTTTTT.

The J gene is TRBJ2-1, the V gene TRBV27, with 13 nucleotides matching TRBD2. The junction had 23 bases not matched to a gene; V was cut back by 6 bases and J by 0 bases. The CDR3 runs to 23 residues. CDR1 MNHEY and CDR2 SMNVEV come from the germline V gene (reference sequence). The DNA of the CDR3 is TGTGCCAGCAGGCTTTTCGCCTTACCCCCAGGACTAGCGGGGGCCAGCTCCTACAATGAGCAGTTCTTC. Its protein is CASRLFALPPGLAGASSYNEQFF.

The chain couples TRBV3-1 (or the pseudogene TRBV3-2) to TRBJ2-1; D is unclear. With 2 bases removed from V and 8 bases from J, the gap between germline ends came to 4 bases. Germline V gene data show CDR1 as LGHDT and CDR2 as YNNKEL (reference sequence). The CDR3 spans 11 residues. For the CDR3, the DNA is TGTGCCAGCAGCCAATCCCATGAGCAGTTCTTC. This gives the protein CASSQSHEQFF.

The chain combines TRBV6-5 with TRBJ1-2, with D hard to call. V was clipped by 9 bases and J by 3 bases, with 14 bases between them. The CDR3 spans 13 residues. The germline V gene encodes CDR1 MNHEY and CDR2 SVGAGI. CDR3 region: CASSGRSDYGYTF. The CDR3 bases are TGTGCCAGTTCTGGCAGGAGCGACTATGGCTACACCTTC.

This clone is a singleton in its sample. V and J are TRBV19 and TRBJ1-2; D is uncertain. V lost 0 bases, J lost 6 bases, and 17 bases lay in between. Germline CDR1 is LNHDA and CDR2 is SQIVND (reference sequence). This CDR3 contains 16 residues. This CDR3 is CASSIDLFSLGNGYTF. CDR3 coding DNA: TGTGCCAGTAGTATAGATCTATTCTCATTAGGAAATGGCTACACCTTC.

The V call is TRBV6-5, the J call TRBJ1-5; D gene unclear. Trimming stripped 4 bases from V and 0 bases from J, with 7 bases between. CDR3 size: 14 residues. Germline-derived CDR1 and CDR2 are MNHEY and SVGAGI. CDR3 in amino acids: CASSFSPSNQPQHF. DNA of the CDR3: TGTGCCAGCAGTTTCAGCCCTAGCAATCAGCCCCAGCATTTT.

The chain recombines TRBV7-9 with TRBJ2-1; D is unclear. The germline CDR1 and CDR2 sequences are SEHNR and FQNEAQ (reference sequence). V dropped 3 bases and J dropped 15 bases, with 12 bases sitting between them. This CDR3 is built from 11 residues. This CDR3 reads CASSLTPTGFF. DNA of the CDR3: TGTGCCAGCAGCTTGACCCCAACGGGGTTCTTC.

This chain uses TRBV30 with TRBJ2-7, with D perhaps TRBD1 (5 bases). Trimming pared 4 bases from V and 3 bases from J, leaving 13 bases between. Per the germline V gene, CDR1 is GTSNPN and CDR2 is SVGIG (reference sequence). The CDR3 extends over 13 amino acids. CDR3 protein: CAWTGKVVYEQYF. The CDR3 nucleotides are TGTGCCTGGACAGGGAAGGTGGTCTACGAGCAGTACTTC.

The CDR3 here is CASSFSRSGGSNSPLHF. The CDR3 nucleotides read TGTGCCAGCAGTTTCTCAAGGTCAGGCGGGAGTAATTCACCCCTCCACTTT. V and J are TRBV28 and TRBJ1-6; D gene unclear. Germline V lookup: CDR1 MDHEN, CDR2 SYDVKM. The V end lost 3 bases, the J end lost 6 bases, and 18 bases lay between the germline ends. CDR3 size: 17 residues. Full variable domain (missing parts from reference TRBV28 and TRBJ1-6): DVKVTQSSRYLVKRTGEKVFLECVQDMDHENMFWYRQDPGLGLRLIYFSYDVKMKEKGDIPEGYSVSREKKERFSLILESASTNQTSMYLCASSFSRSGGSNSPLHFGNGTRLTVT.

V and J are TRBV7-9 and TRBJ2-5; possibly TRBD2 for D (7 bases). The CDR3 has 14 residues. The V end was cut by 5 bases, the J end by 5 bases, with 15 bases between. Germline-derived CDR1 and CDR2 are SEHNR and FQNEAQ (reference sequence). The CDR3 DNA is TGTGCCAGCAGCCGAGGGGGGGCTGAGGAGACCCAGTACTTC. Protein product: CASSRGGAEETQYF.

The chain carries TRBV13 and TRBJ1-1; 10 bases agree with TRBD1. With 1 base clipped from V and 6 bases from J, the junction kept 8 bases outside the gene matches. The CDR3 has 16 amino acids. Per the germline V gene, CDR1 is PRHDT and CDR2 is FYEKMQ (reference sequence). The CDR3 DNA sequence: TGTGCCAGCAGCTTAGACCGACAGGGGGCAAGTCCTGAAGCTTTCTTT. Residues: CASSLDRQGASPEAFF. The full variable domain, rest sourced from reference TRBV13 and TRBJ1-1, is AAGVIQSPRHLIKEKRETATLKCYPIPRHDTVYWYQQGPGQDPQFLISFYEKMQSDKGSIPDRFSAQQFSDYHSELNMSSLELGDSALYFCASSLDRQGASPEAFFGQGTRLTVV.

The chain links TRBV7-2 to TRBJ2-2; D may be TRBD1 or TRBD2 (5 bases each). CDR1 is SGHTA, CDR2 FQGNSA, per germline. The CDR3 loop spans 17 amino acids. The V end was cut by 3 bases, the J end by 3 bases, with 17 bases between. The CDR3 sequence: CASSLPGLTTDTGELFF. The CDR3 nucleotides read TGTGCCAGCAGCTTGCCGGGGCTCACTACTGACACCGGGGAGCTGTTTTTT.

CDR3 loop: CASRLGPSYNHRASLGSTDTQYF. CDR3 coding DNA: TGTGCCAGCAGATTAGGTCCGTCTTATAACCACCGGGCCTCTTTGGGTAGCACAGATACGCAGTATTTT. The rearrangement uses TRBV28 and TRBJ2-3; no definite D call. V was cut by 6 bases and J by 0 bases, with 37 bases left in between. From germline, CDR1 is MDHEN and CDR2 SYDVKM. CDR3 length: 23 amino acids.

This clone has a handful of counts. This chain joins TRBV2 and TRBJ1-1; D gene ambiguous. The CDR3 contains 10 residues. Per germline, CDR1 SNHLY and CDR2 FYNNEI. The V end was cut by 6 bases, the J end by 8 bases, with 7 bases between. The CDR3 DNA is TGTGCCAGCAGGGGTGTGGAAGCTTTCTTT. This translates into CASRGVEAFF.

A note on this clone: The sample carries other DNA sequences with the same CDR3. The V and J genes are TRBV12-3 or TRBV12-4 and TRBJ2-7; D unclear. The germline V and J ends were trimmed by 1 base and 2 bases, with 3 bases remaining between them. The CDR3 covers 12 residues. The CDR3 DNA follows: TGTGCCAGCAGTTTAGGCACCTACGAGCAGTACTTC. Translation gives CASSLGTYEQYF.